This T cell receptor (beta chain) was obtained from a study of blood T cell repertoires in COVID-19. This table comes from immunoSEQ multiplex PCR, and its TCRdb copy is limited to in-frame clones, with some not included. The data show 200,000 or so clones, with 65% to 85% seen just once and over 5% held by the top ten. The V and J ends lost 4 bases and 4 bases, in that order; junction bases with no gene match: 6. The CDR3 contains 16 residues. Per germline, CDR1 MNHEY and CDR2 SVGEGT. The receptor comes from a woman in her twenties or thirties with acute or convalescent COVID-19. Sequencing input: peripheral blood. The chain joins TRBV6-2 or TRBV6-3 to TRBJ1-5; 11 positions agree with TRBD1. The CDR3: CASSSWTGGKNQPQHF. CDR3 DNA sequence: TGTGCCAGCAGTTCTTGGACAGGGGGCAAGAATCAGCCCCAGCATTTT.